This TCR beta chain derives from a study of shared clonotypes between healthy human individuals. This clone was counted a single time. Looked up from germline, CDR1 is SGHTA and CDR2 is FQGTGA. V was trimmed by 1 base and J by 8 bases, leaving 11 bases between them. This CDR3 is 13 amino acids long. Some clones are missing from TCRdb's copy, which holds only in-frame ones; the method was immunoSEQ multiplex PCR. The table has fewer than 700,000 clones, just over 75% seen once. The V and J genes are TRBV7-3 and TRBJ1-2, with D perhaps matching TRBD1 (5 bases). Sequenced input: PBMCs. This sequence was found in a woman aged 40 to 50 in good health. Some clones in this sample may be carry-over from other donors' samples. The CDR3 bases are TGTGCCAGCAGCTTAAACGCGGGGGACGGCTACACCTTC. This translates into CASSLNAGDGYTF.